This paragraph covers one TCR beta chain sequence. The antigen is not known. Described treatment: roughly 10-day PBMC culture with coronavirus spike peptide pools or control peptides (ViraFEST assay). CD4+ T lymphocytes from the unexposed donor were collected before the COVID-19 pandemic (2011-2018). This entry comes from a study of vaccination and CD4 T cells after COVID-19. The ends were cut back, 3 bases at V and 7 bases at J, with 9 bases in the middle. The CDR3 runs 13 residues. CDR1 is WNHNN, CDR2 SYGVQD, per germline (reference sequence). Once obtained from cultured CD4+ T cells, the DNA was sequenced using the Oncomine TCR Beta short-read assay. It was cultured CD4+ T cells from which genomic DNA was extracted. Each CDR3 protein is one row after TCRdb ran MiXCR on the PCR reads. There are several thousand distinct CDR3 sequences in the sample; about 44% occur only once, and more than 20% lies in the top ten.

This rearrangement joins TRBV10-1 to TRBJ2-2; D uncertain. This receptor was identified in a human donor in good health. Sequencing was performed on CD4+ T cells from blood, cultured in vitro. The CDR3 nucleotides read TGCGCCAGCAGTGACATTGGGGTCGGGGAGCTGTTTTTT. It yields the protein CASSDIGVGELFF.